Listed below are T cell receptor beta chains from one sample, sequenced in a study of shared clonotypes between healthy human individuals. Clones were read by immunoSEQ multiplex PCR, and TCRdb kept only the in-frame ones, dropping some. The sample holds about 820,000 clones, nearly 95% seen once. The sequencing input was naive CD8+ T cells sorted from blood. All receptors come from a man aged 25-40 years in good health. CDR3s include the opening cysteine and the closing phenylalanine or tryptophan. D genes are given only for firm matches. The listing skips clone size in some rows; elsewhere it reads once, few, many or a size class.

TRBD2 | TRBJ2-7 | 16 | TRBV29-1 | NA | TGCAGCGTTGAAGTATATAGGACTAGCGGGAGAATCGAGCAGTACTTC | CSVEVYRTSGRIEQYF
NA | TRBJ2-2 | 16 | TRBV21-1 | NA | TGTGCCAACGACCAAGATTTGTCAGGGGCGGCCGGGGAGCTGTTTTTT | CANDQDLSGAAGELFF
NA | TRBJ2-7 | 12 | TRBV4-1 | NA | TGCGCCAGCAGCCCCGTCGGTGGGGAGCAGTACTTC | CASSPVGGEQYF
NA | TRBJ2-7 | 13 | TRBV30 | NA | TGTGCCTGGAGTGTACTGGGGCCGTCCGAGCAGTACTTC | CAWSVLGPSEQYF
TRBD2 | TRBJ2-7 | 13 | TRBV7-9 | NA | TGTGCCAGCAGCTTATCAGGGAGGGACGAGCAGTACTTC | CASSLSGRDEQYF
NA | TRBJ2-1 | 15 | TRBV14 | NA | TGTGCCAGCAGCCCTAGGGTGGCGACCTACAATGAGCAGTTCTTC | CASSPRVATYNEQFF
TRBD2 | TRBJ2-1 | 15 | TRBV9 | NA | TGTGCCAGCAGCCTTACTAGCGGGATAAACAATGAGCAGTTCTTC | CASSLTSGINNEQFF
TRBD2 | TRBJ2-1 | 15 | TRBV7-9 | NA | TGTGCCAGCAGCCCGGGACTAGCGGTTATCGATGAGCAGTTCTTC | CASSPGLAVIDEQFF
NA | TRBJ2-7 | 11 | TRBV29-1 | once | TGCAGCGTGAGGGGTGGCTACGAGCAGTACTTC | CSVRGGYEQYF
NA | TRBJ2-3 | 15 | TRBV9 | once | TGTGCCAGCAGCGTAGATGGAGGGTTTAGAGATACGCAGTATTTT | CASSVDGGFRDTQYF
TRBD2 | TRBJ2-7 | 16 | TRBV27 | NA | TGTGCCAGCAGTTTCCTAGGCGGGAGAAATCCCGACGAGCAGTACTTC | CASSFLGGRNPDEQYF
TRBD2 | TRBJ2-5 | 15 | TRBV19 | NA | TGTGCCAGTAGTCAAGGACTAGCGGGAGGAGAGACCCAGTACTTC | CASSQGLAGGETQYF
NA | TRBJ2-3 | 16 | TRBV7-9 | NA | TGTGCCAGCAGCTCTAAGGGACGGACTAGCACAGATACGCAGTATTTT | CASSSKGRTSTDTQYF
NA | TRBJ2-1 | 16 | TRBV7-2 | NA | TGTGCCAGCAGCCAAGAACGTACCCAGTCCTACAATGAGCAGTTCTTC | CASSQERTQSYNEQFF
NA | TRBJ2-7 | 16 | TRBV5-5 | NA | TGTGCCAGCAGCTTAGTGGGGATCCAAACCTCCTACGAGCAGTACTTC | CASSLVGIQTSYEQYF
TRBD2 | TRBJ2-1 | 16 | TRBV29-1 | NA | TGCAGCGTGGCGGGACTAGCGGGAGTTGGCTACAATGAGCAGTTCTTC | CSVAGLAGVGYNEQFF
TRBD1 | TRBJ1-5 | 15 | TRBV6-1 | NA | TGTGCCAGCACGAGGGGGCGTCTATACAATCAGCCCCAGCATTTT | CASTRGRLYNQPQHF
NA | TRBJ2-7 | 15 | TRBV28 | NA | TGTGCCAGCAGTTTCAGTCGGGACGGCTCCTACGAGCAGTACTTC | CASSFSRDGSYEQYF
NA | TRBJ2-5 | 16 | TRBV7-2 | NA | TGTGCCAGCAGCTTCACGGAGGGGCTAGTAGGTAGGGCCCAGTACTTC | CASSFTEGLVGRAQYF
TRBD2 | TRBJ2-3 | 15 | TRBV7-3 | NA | TGTGCCAGCAGCTTAATAGCGGGAGGGGAAGATACGCAGTATTTT | CASSLIAGGEDTQYF
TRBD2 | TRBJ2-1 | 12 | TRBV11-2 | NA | TGTGCCAGCAGCTCACTAGCGAATGAGCAGTTCTTC | CASSSLANEQFF
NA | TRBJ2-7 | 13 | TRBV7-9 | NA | TGTGCCAGCAGCTCTGTGGAGGACCTGGGGCAGTACTTC | CASSSVEDLGQYF
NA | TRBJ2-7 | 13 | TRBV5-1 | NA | TGCGCCAGCAGCTTGGTAAAGGGCTACGAGCAGTACTTC | CASSLVKGYEQYF
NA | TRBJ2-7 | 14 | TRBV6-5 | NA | TGTGCCAGCGGGGCGACTAATGTCGACTACGAGCAGTACTTC | CASGATNVDYEQYF
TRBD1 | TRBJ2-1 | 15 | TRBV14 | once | TGTGCCAGCAGCCTGTGGCAGGGGGCATACAATGAGCAGTTCTTC | CASSLWQGAYNEQFF
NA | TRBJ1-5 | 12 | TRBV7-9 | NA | TGCGCCAGCAGCTTAGGTATTCAGCCCCAGCATTTT | CASSLGIQPQHF
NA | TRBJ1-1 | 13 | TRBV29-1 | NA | TGCAGCGTTGAAGATCTTTCCCTAACTGAAGCTTTCTTT | CSVEDLSLTEAFF
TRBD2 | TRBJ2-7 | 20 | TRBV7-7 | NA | TGTGCTAGCAGCCCTCCGGCGGGGCTAGCGGGAGGCATTAGGACCTACGAGCAGTACTTC | CASSPPAGLAGGIRTYEQYF
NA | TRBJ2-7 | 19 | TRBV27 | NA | TGTGCCAGTCATAAGATACGAAGGGGGATACGGAGTCTAGGGTACGAGCAGTACTTC | CASHKIRRGIRSLGYEQYF
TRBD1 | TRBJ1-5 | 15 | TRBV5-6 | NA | TGTGCCAGCAGCCCATGGACAGGTGGCAATCAGCCCCAGCATTTT | CASSPWTGGNQPQHF
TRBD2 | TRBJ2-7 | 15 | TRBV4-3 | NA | TGCGCCAGCAGCCAAGATAGGCTAGCGGTGGGGGAGCAGTACTTC | CASSQDRLAVGEQYF
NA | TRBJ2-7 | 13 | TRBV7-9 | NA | TGTGCCAGCAGCCTCTACGACTACGACAGGCAGTACTTC | CASSLYDYDRQYF
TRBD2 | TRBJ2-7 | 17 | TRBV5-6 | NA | TGTGCCAGCAGCTTGGGGAGCGGGAGCTTCAAGAGGAACGAGCAGTACTTC | CASSLGSGSFKRNEQYF
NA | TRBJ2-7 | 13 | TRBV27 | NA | TGTGCCAGCAGTTTCCACAGGGTGGACGAGCAGTACTTC | CASSFHRVDEQYF
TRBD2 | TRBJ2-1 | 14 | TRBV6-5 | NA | TGTGCCAGCTGTGAGCTAGCGGGAGATGTTGAGCAGTTCTTC | CASCELAGDVEQFF
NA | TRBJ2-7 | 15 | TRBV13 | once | TGTGCCAGCAGCCTTAGGGGCCAGGGCGCCTACGAGCAGTACTTC | CASSLRGQGAYEQYF
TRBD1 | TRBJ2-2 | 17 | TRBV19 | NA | TGTGCCAGTAGTCTCGACAGGGTGGGAACTAACACCGGGGAGCTGTTTTTT | CASSLDRVGTNTGELFF
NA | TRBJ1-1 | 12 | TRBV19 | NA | TGTGCCAGTAGTTACGGGGGAATTGAAGCTTTCTTT | CASSYGGIEAFF
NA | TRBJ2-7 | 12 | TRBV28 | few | TGTGCCAGCAGTTTACGGGACTACGAGCAGTACTTC | CASSLRDYEQYF
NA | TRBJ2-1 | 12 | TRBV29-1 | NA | TGCAGCGTTGAAGATCTGTCGGATGAGCAGTTCTTC | CSVEDLSDEQFF
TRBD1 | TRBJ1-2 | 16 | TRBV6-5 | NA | TGTGCCAGCAGTTACCTTCCACAGGGGGCTAACTATGGCTACACCTTC | CASSYLPQGANYGYTF
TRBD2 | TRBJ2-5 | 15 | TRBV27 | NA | TGTGCCAGCAGTTTACTCGCGGGAGGCTGGGAGACCCAGTACTTC | CASSLLAGGWETQYF
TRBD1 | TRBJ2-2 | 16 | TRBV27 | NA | TGTGCCAGCAGTTGGAGACAGGGGGCGTTCGTCGGGGAGCTGTTTTTT | CASSWRQGAFVGELFF
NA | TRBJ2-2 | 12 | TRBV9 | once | TGTGCCAGCAGCGTTGACACCGGGGAGCTGTTTTTT | CASSVDTGELFF
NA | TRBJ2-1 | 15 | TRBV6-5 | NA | TGTGCCAGCAGTAAGACAGACGGCTCCTACAATGAGCAGTTCTTC | CASSKTDGSYNEQFF
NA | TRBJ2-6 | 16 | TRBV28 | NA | TGTGCCAGCAGCAGTACTGGAAACTCTGGGGCCAACGTCCTGACTTTC | CASSSTGNSGANVLTF